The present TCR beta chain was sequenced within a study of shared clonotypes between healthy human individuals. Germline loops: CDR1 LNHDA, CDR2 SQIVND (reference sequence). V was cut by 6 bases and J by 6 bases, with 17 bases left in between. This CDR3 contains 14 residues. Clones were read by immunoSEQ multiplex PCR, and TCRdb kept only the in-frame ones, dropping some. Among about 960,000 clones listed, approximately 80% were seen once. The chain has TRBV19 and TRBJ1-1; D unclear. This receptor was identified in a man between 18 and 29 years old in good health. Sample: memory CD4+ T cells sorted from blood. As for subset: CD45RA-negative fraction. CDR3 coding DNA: TGTGCCAGTAGCCAAGGACCCCCGAGAGCTGAAGCTTTCTTT. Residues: CASSQGPPRAEAFF.